This T cell receptor (beta chain) comes out of a study of shared clonotypes between healthy human individuals. This clone occurred once. Its matching antigen is unknown. CD45RO-negative, CCR7-positively selected cells formed the naive CD8 fraction, excluding terminally differentiated effector memory CD45RA+ cells. Findings and caveats of the study: Only blood was sampled, and tissue TCR repertoires likely differ from blood ones. Some naive CD4 clonotypes, around 5%, turned up in common across a handful of donors.

Profiled with immunoSEQ multiplex PCR; TCRdb holds only in-frame clones, not every one. Of some 2 million clones listed, 85% to 95% are singletons. From germline, CDR1 is SEHNR and CDR2 FQNEAQ (reference sequence). CDR3 length: 13 amino acids. V was clipped by 5 bases and J by 6 bases, with 12 bases between them. This chain joins TRBV7-9 and TRBJ2-3, with D perhaps TRBD2 (6 bases). Sample: naive CD8+ T cells sorted from blood. The TCR originated in a man aged 18-30 years in good health. CDR3 region: CASSLMSGDTQYF. The CDR3 DNA sequence: TGTGCCAGCAGCCTTATGAGCGGGGATACGCAGTATTTT.